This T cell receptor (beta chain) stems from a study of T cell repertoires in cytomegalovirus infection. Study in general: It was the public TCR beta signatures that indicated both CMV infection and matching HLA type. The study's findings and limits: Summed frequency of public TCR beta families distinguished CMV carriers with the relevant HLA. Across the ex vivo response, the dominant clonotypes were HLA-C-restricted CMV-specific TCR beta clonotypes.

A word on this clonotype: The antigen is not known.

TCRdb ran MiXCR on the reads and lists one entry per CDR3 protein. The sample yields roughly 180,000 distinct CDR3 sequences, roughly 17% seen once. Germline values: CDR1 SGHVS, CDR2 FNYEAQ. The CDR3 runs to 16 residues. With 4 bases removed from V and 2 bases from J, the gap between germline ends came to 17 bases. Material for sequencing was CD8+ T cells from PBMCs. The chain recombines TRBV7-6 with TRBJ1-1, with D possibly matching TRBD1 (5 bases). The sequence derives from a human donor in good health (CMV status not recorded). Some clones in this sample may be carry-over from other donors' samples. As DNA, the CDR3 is TGTGCCAGCAGCTCCCGGGAAAGGGGATTAAACACTGAAGCTTTCTTT. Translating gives CASSSRERGLNTEAFF.